The 22 T cell receptor beta chains below were found in one sample sequenced in a study of blood T cell repertoires in COVID-19. Repertoires were generated with immunoSEQ multiplex PCR, while TCRdb's copy carries only in-frame clones and drops some. The sample yields about 89,000 clones, roughly 80% seen once. Sequencing used peripheral blood. The receptor set was obtained from a woman aged 80 or over with acute or convalescent COVID-19.

This chain uses TRBV3-1 (or the pseudogene TRBV3-2) with TRBJ1-3; 8 nucleotides line up with TRBD1. The junction had 8 bases not matched to a gene; V was cut back by 7 bases and J by 3 bases. The CDR3 totals 15 residues. Germline assignment: CDR1 LGHDT and CDR2 YNNKEL (reference sequence). The CDR3 protein is CASTAGGAFGNTIYF. DNA for the CDR3: TGTGCCAGCACCGCAGGGGGCGCGTTTGGAAACACCATATATTTT.

This clone appeared once. This chain links TRBV6-1 with TRBJ1-5, with D tentatively TRBD1 (6 bases). Germline CDR1 is MNHNS and CDR2 is SASEGT. Trimming pared 2 bases from V and 3 bases from J, leaving 8 bases between. This CDR3 is 14 amino acids long. CDR3 residues: CASSESGHNQPQHF. For the CDR3, the DNA is TGTGCCAGCAGTGAATCGGGACACAATCAGCCCCAGCATTTT.

This clone was counted between two and nine times. The chain carries TRBV6-5 and TRBJ2-7; 10 bases line up with TRBD1. Germline-derived CDR1 and CDR2 are MNHEY and SVGAGI. This CDR3 contains 15 residues. Germline trimming cut 2 bases from V and 4 bases from J; bases unmatched to any gene: 5. CDR3: CASSYLTGGGYEQYF. The DNA of the CDR3 is TGTGCCAGCAGTTACCTGACAGGGGGCGGGTACGAGCAGTACTTC.

The V gene is TRBV7-2, the J gene TRBJ1-4, with D tentatively TRBD1 (5 bases). The CDR3 is made up of 14 amino acids. Germline V gives CDR1 SGHTA, CDR2 FQGNSA. V was cut by 6 bases and J by 4 bases, with 12 bases left in between. The CDR3 coding sequence is TGTGCCAGCAGTAGACAGACCTTTAATGAAAAACTGTTTTTT. This gives the protein CASSRQTFNEKLFF.

This sequence joins TRBV10-3 and TRBJ2-5, with 8 bases matching TRBD2. The CDR3 spans 17 residues. Unmatched junction bases numbered 13, after V lost 6 bases and J lost 1 base. CDR1 and CDR2 from the germline V gene are ENHRY and SYGVKD. The CDR3 loop is CAISDSGGRASQETQYF. Here the CDR3 DNA reads TGTGCCATCAGCGACTCGGGAGGGAGGGCCTCCCAAGAGACCCAGTACTTC.

The chain joins TRBV7-6 to TRBJ2-3; the D is unclear. The CDR3 is made up of 11 amino acids. Trimming cost V 5 bases and J 2 bases, with 2 bases left between them. The V gene's germline CDR1 is SGHVS and CDR2 FNYEAQ. The CDR3 loop is CASSHTDTQYF. The CDR3 coding sequence is TGTGCCAGCAGCCACACAGATACGCAGTATTTT.

V is TRBV30 and J is TRBJ1-2; TRBD1 aligns across 11 bases. The trim removed 4 bases at V and 7 bases at J, leaving 8 bases unmatched. Germline CDR1 is GTSNPN and CDR2 is SVGIG (reference sequence). The CDR3 has 14 amino acids. In DNA, the CDR3 is TGTGCCTGGATACCCCCCGGGACAGGGGGTGGCTACACCTTC. Translated: CAWIPPGTGGGYTF.

This clone showed up just a few times. The chain recombines TRBV28 with TRBJ2-2, with TRBD1 as a possible D gene (5 bases). The CDR3 runs to 13 residues. V was clipped by 7 bases and J by 9 bases, with 15 bases between them. Germline CDR1 reads MDHEN; CDR2 reads SYDVKM. CDR3 sequence (DNA): TGTGCCAGCACGTATTCAGGGAACCGGGAGCTGTTTTTT. This gives the protein CASTYSGNRELFF.

The rearrangement links TRBV29-1 to TRBJ2-7, with 14 bases matching TRBD2. After removal of 1 base from V and 4 bases from J, the junction contained 3 bases not matched to a gene. The germline V gene encodes CDR1 SQVTM and CDR2 ANQGSEA. The CDR3 sequence is 15 residues long. The CDR3 loop is CSVEGGTSGSYEQYF. CDR3 DNA: TGCAGCGTTGAAGGCGGGACTAGCGGGAGTTACGAGCAGTACTTC.

The V gene is TRBV24-1, the J gene TRBJ1-2, with TRBD1 as a possible D gene (5 bases). CDR1 and CDR2 (germline): KGHDR, SFDVKD. CDR3 size: 10 residues. Between the trimmed V and J ends, which lost 7 bases and 8 bases, there was a span of 7 bases. The CDR3 spells CATRGQGYTF. CDR3 DNA: TGTGCCACCAGGGGGCAAGGCTACACCTTC.

This chain joins TRBV4-1 and TRBJ2-2; 7 positions match TRBD1. Losses at the gene ends were 1 base for V and 1 base for J; bases not matched to a gene: 6. This CDR3 spans 17 amino acids. Per the germline V gene, CDR1 is MGHRA and CDR2 is YSYEKL. The CDR3 region is CASSQGQRQGNTGELFF. CDR3 nucleotide sequence: TGCGCCAGCAGCCAAGGGCAGAGACAGGGGAACACCGGGGAGCTGTTTTTT.

This chain joins TRBV9 and TRBJ1-6; D possibly corresponds to TRBD1 (5 bases). V was shortened by 0 bases and J by 8 bases, with 12 bases between the two germline ends. Germline CDR1 is SGDLS and CDR2 is YYNGEE. The CDR3 is 15 residues long. The CDR3 sequence: CASSVAGGSYSPLHF. The CDR3 DNA reads TGTGCCAGCAGCGTAGCGGGGGGTTCCTATTCACCCCTCCACTTT.

J is TRBJ1-2 and V is TRBV7-9; 9 positions agree with TRBD1. This CDR3 spans 15 amino acids. In germline, CDR1 is SEHNR, CDR2 FQNEAQ (reference sequence). The V segment lost 4 bases and the J segment 4 bases; nucleotides outside the gene matches: 7. The CDR3 DNA sequence: TGTGCCAGCAGCTCGGGAGACAGGGGGGTCTATGGCTACACCTTC. Protein sequence: CASSSGDRGVYGYTF.

A single count supports this clone. V gene TRBV5-1 combines with J gene TRBJ2-7; 7 nucleotides align to TRBD2. This CDR3 spans 18 amino acids. The V segment lost 4 bases and the J segment 0 bases; nucleotides outside the gene matches: 16. Per the germline V gene, CDR1 is SGHRS and CDR2 is YFSETQ. The chain's CDR3 is CASSPQVAASGSSYEQYF. CDR3 DNA sequence: TGCGCCAGCAGCCCACAGGTAGCGGCTAGCGGCAGCTCCTACGAGCAGTACTTC.

The chain carries TRBV10-2 and TRBJ1-2; 7 bases match TRBD1. This CDR3 spans 19 amino acids. Unmatched junction bases numbered 18, after V lost 3 bases and J lost 2 bases. Germline-derived CDR1 and CDR2 are WSHSY and SAAADI. The CDR3 region has the DNA TGCGCCAGCAGTGATAAACCGGCGGGACAGAGTCTCCTAAACTATGGCTACACCTTC. This encodes CASSDKPAGQSLLNYGYTF.

The chain couples TRBV18 to TRBJ1-6, with TRBD1 matching over 8 bases. Germline CDR1 KGHSH, CDR2 LQKENI. This CDR3 has 16 amino acids. V lost 2 bases to trimming and J lost 7 bases; unmatched junction nucleotides: 7. The CDR3 loop reads CASSPISTGENSPLHF. DNA of the CDR3: TGTGCCAGCTCACCAATATCGACAGGGGAAAATTCACCCCTCCACTTT.

As DNA, the CDR3 is TGTGCCACCAGTGACCCCGGGACTAGCGGGGGGACCGAAGAGACCCAGTACTTC. It specifies CATSDPGTSGGTEETQYF. V usage is TRBV24-1 and J usage is TRBJ2-5, with TRBD2 identical over 15 bases. This CDR3 region has 18 residues. Germline CDR1 KGHDR, CDR2 SFDVKD. V lost 4 bases to trimming and J lost 3 bases; unmatched junction nucleotides: 8.

This clone was found a few times. V and J are TRBV29-1 and TRBJ1-1, with D perhaps TRBD1 (5 bases). V was shortened by 6 bases and J by 0 bases, with 20 bases between the two germline ends. CDR1 SQVTM and CDR2 ANQGSEA come from the germline V gene. The CDR3 loop spans 16 amino acids. The CDR3 nucleotides are TGCAGCGTCTCTAAAGGGCAGGGCGATTTGAACACTGAAGCTTTCTTT. It codes for CSVSKGQGDLNTEAFF.

This clone was recorded at least ten times. The genes are TRBV7-9 and TRBJ2-5, with TRBD2 identical over 7 bases. The CDR3 contains 16 residues. Germline V gene data show CDR1 as SEHNR and CDR2 as FQNEAQ (reference sequence). The J segment lost 2 bases and the V segment lost 1 base, leaving 7 bases of the junction unmatched. The CDR3 nucleotides read TGTGCCAGCAGCTTAGGTTTCTCCGGGGGGCAAGAGACCCAGTACTTC. Protein: CASSLGFSGGQETQYF.

This clone has only one observation. V usage is TRBV4-1 and J usage is TRBJ1-4; 9 bases match TRBD1. Per germline, CDR1 MGHRA and CDR2 YSYEKL. The CDR3 consists of 14 residues. Unmatched junction bases numbered 6, after V lost 5 bases and J lost 8 bases. The chain's CDR3 is CASSSGQGREKLFF. As DNA, the CDR3 is TGCGCCAGCAGCTCGGGACAGGGTAGGGAAAAACTGTTTTTT.

The count of this clone is one. V and J are TRBV18 and TRBJ2-1; the match to TRBD1 covers 7 bases. CDR3 length: 15 residues. Germline assignment: CDR1 KGHSH and CDR2 LQKENI. V trimming: 3 bases; J trimming: 3 bases; junction bases outside the gene matches: 5. The CDR3 DNA follows: TGTGCCAGCTCACCCCCCGGGGACAGCTACAATGAGCAGTTCTTC. Translated, it gives CASSPPGDSYNEQFF.

This chain connects TRBV30 to TRBJ2-5, with 8 bases lining up with TRBD2. V was clipped by 4 bases and J by 5 bases; unmatched bases: 15. This CDR3 has 16 residues. In germline, CDR1 is GTSNPN, CDR2 SVGIG (reference sequence). This chain's CDR3 is CAWTFSPRGGGETQYF. CDR3 coding DNA: TGTGCCTGGACTTTTTCCCCTCGGGGGGGAGGTGAGACCCAGTACTTC.